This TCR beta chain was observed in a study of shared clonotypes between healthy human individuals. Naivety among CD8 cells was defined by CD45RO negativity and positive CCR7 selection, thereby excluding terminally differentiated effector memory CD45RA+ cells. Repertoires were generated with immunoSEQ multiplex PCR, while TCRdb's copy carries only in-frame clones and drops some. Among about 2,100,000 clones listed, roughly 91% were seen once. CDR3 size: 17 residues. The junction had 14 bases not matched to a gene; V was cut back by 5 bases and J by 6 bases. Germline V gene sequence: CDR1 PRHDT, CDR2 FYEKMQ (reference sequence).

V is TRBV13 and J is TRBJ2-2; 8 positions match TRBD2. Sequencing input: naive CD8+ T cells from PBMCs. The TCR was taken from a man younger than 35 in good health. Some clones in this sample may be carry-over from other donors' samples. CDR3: CASSPFREGSGAGELFF. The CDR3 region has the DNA TGTGCCAGCAGCCCTTTTCGGGAGGGCTCGGGGGCCGGGGAGCTGTTTTTT.